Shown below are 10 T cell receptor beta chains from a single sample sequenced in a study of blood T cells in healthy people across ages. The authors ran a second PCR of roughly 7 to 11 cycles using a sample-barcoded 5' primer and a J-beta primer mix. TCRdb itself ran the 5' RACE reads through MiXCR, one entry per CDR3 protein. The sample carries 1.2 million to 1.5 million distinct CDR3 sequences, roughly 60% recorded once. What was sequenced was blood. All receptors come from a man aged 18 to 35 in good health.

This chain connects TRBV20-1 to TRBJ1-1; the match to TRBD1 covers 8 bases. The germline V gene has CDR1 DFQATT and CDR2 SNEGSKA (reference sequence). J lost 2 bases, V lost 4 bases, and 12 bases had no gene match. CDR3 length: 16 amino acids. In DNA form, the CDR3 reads TGCAGTGCTACCCGACAGGGGAAGAATTTAAACACTGAAGCTTTCTTT. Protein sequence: CSATRQGKNLNTEAFF.

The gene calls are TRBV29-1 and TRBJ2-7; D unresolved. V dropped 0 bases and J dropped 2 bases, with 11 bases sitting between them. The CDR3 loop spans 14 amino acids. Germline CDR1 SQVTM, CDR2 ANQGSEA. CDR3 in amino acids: CSVEEVNGPYEQYF. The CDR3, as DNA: TGCAGCGTTGAAGAAGTAAACGGACCCTACGAGCAGTACTTC.

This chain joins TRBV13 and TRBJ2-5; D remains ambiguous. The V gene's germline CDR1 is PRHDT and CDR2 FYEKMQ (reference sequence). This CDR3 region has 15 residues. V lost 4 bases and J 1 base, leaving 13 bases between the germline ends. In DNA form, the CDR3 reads TGTGCCAGCAGCTCCTTACCGGTAACCCAAGAGACCCAGTACTTC. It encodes CASSSLPVTQETQYF.

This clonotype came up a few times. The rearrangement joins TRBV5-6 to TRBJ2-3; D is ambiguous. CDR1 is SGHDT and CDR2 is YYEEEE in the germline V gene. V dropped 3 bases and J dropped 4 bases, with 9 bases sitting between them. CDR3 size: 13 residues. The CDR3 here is CASSSRPADTQYF. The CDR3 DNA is TGTGCCAGCAGCTCCAGGCCTGCAGATACGCAGTATTTT.

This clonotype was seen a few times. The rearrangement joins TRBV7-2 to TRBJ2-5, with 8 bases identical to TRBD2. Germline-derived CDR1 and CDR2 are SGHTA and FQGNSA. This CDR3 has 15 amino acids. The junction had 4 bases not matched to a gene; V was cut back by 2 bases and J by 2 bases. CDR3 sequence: CASSLRGLVQETQYF. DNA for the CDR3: TGTGCCAGCAGCTTAAGGGGACTAGTACAAGAGACCCAGTACTTC.

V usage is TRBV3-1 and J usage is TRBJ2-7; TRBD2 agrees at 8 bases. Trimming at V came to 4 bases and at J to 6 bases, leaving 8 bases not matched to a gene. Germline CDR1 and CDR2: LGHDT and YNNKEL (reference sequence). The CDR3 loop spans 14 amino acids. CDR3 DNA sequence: TGTGCCAGCAGCCTAAGGACTAGCACCGCCGAGCAGTACTTC. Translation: CASSLRTSTAEQYF.

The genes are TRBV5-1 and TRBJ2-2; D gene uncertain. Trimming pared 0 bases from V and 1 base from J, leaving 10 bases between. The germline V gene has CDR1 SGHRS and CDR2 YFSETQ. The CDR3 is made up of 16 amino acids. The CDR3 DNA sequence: TGCGCCAGCAGCTTGGCCTACCCCTGGAACACCGGGGAGCTGTTTTTT. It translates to CASSLAYPWNTGELFF.

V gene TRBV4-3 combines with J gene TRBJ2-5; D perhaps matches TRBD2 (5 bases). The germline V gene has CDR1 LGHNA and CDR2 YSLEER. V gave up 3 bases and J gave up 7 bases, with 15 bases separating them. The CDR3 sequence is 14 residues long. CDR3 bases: TGCGCCAGCAGCCAGCGGACGGGGAGTTGGACCCAGTACTTC. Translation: CASSQRTGSWTQYF.

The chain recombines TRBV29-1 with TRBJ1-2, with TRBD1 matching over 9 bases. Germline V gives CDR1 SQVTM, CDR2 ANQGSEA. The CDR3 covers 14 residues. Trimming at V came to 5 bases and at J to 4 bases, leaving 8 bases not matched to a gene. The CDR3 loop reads CSVTNRGPVYGYTF. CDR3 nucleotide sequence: TGCAGCGTTACAAACAGGGGGCCGGTCTATGGCTACACCTTC. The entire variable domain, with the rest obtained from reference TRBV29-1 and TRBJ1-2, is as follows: SAVISQKPSRDICQRGTSLTIQCQVDSQVTMMFWYRQQPGQSLTLIATANQGSEATYESGFVIDKFPISRPNLTFSTLTVSNMSPEDSSIYLCSVTNRGPVYGYTFGSGTRLTVV.

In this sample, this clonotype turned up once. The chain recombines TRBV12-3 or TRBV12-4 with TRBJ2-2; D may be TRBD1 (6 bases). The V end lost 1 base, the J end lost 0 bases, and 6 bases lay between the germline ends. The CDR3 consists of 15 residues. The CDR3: CASSLEGANTGELFF. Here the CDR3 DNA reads TGTGCCAGCAGTTTAGAGGGGGCGAACACCGGGGAGCTGTTTTTT.